Shown below are 28 T cell receptor beta chains from a single sample sequenced in a study of human T cells and chemical hapten exposure. TCRdb processed the RACE reads anew with MiXCR; each CDR3 protein has one entry. The sample includes approximately 370,000 distinct CDR3 sequences, 4.5% to 7% of them seen just once. Documented time point: pre-sensitization, week 0. Treatment in this sample: therapeutic diphenylcyclopropenone sensitization with weekly scalp DPC. The sample was whole blood, taken in connection with sensitization to the hapten diphenylcyclopropenone (DPC). These receptor sequences come from a woman aged 18-30 years with alopecia areata. Some clones in this sample may be carry-over from other donors' samples.

This clonotype was found a few times. This rearrangement joins TRBV19 to TRBJ1-2; D is unresolved. This CDR3 spans 12 amino acids. CDR1 and CDR2 from the germline V gene are LNHDA and SQIVND (reference sequence). Trimming pared 1 base from V and 3 bases from J, leaving 3 bases between. The CDR3 sequence: CASSIGDYGYTF. As DNA, the CDR3 is TGTGCCAGTAGTATAGGTGACTATGGCTACACCTTC. The entire variable domain, with the rest obtained from reference TRBV19 and TRBJ1-2, is as follows: DGGITQSPKYLFRKEGQNVTLSCEQNLNHDAMYWYRQDPGQGLRLIYYSQIVNDFQKGDIAEGYSVSREKKESFPLTVTSAQKNPTAFYLCASSIGDYGYTFGSGTRLTVV.

This clonotype showed up many times. A read error may account for a junction end that differs from germline. The chain links TRBV5-1 to TRBJ2-3; no firm D call. The CDR3 is 15 amino acids. Germline values: CDR1 SGHRS, CDR2 YFSETQ. The CDR3 DNA is TGCGCCAGCACCTTGATTCATAGTAGCACAGATACGCAGTATTTT. The encoded protein is CASTLIHSSTDTQYF.

Ten or more counts support this clonotype. The chain uses TRBV6-2 or TRBV6-3 and TRBJ1-1, with TRBD1 as a possible D gene (5 bases). V shed 5 bases and J shed 6 bases, with 16 bases lying between them. From germline, CDR1 is MNHEY and CDR2 SVGEGT. The CDR3 spans 14 residues. The CDR3 reads CASSPGIPHPEAFF. The CDR3 nucleotides are TGTGCCAGCAGTCCAGGGATTCCTCACCCTGAAGCTTTCTTT.

The sample holds a few counts of this clonotype. The chain couples TRBV18 to TRBJ1-1; TRBD1 might be the D (5 bases). V was cut by 3 bases and J by 11 bases, with 16 bases left in between. Germline V lookup: CDR1 KGHSH, CDR2 LQKENI. The CDR3 contains 13 residues. This CDR3 is CASSPVQGFLAFF. CDR3 nucleotides: TGTGCCAGCTCACCCGTCCAGGGATTCTTGGCTTTCTTT.

This clonotype was picked up many times. The chain employs TRBV28 and TRBJ1-6; D not resolved. Deletions cut 1 base from V and 7 bases from J, with 8 bases between. Germline values: CDR1 MDHEN, CDR2 SYDVKM. The CDR3 contains 14 residues. The CDR3 spells CASSLSRYNSPLHF. CDR3 coding DNA: TGTGCCAGCAGTTTATCCCGGTACAATTCACCCCTCCACTTT.

The chain carries TRBV6-1 and TRBJ2-2, with 7 bases that match TRBD2. After removal of 5 bases from V and 0 bases from J, the junction contained 15 bases not matched to a gene. The CDR3 has 19 residues. Germline-derived CDR1 and CDR2 are MNHNS and SASEGT. CDR3 DNA sequence: TGTGCCAGCAGTCCACTAACGGGGGGATCCCCTTCGAACACCGGGGAGCTGTTTTTT. It is translated as CASSPLTGGSPSNTGELFF.

The chain has TRBV6-5 and TRBJ1-4; D is ambiguous. The CDR3 sequence is 16 residues long. V was clipped by 1 base and J by 0 bases, with 9 bases between them. Germline lookup yields CDR1 MNHEY and CDR2 SVGAGI. The CDR3 spells CASSYYRKATNEKLFF. CDR3 DNA: TGTGCCAGCAGTTACTATCGGAAAGCAACTAATGAAAAACTGTTTTTT.

This clonotype was picked up a small number of times. The rearrangement links TRBV10-3 to TRBJ1-1; 8 positions agree with TRBD1. Germline lookup yields CDR1 ENHRY and CDR2 SYGVKD. The CDR3 runs 18 residues. V was pared by 3 bases and J by 1 base, with 13 bases of the junction left unmatched. The CDR3 loop is CAISDGGSRGLPNTEAFF. Here the CDR3 DNA reads TGTGCCATCAGTGATGGTGGGTCCAGGGGGCTCCCGAACACTGAAGCTTTCTTT.

This clonotype came up a few times. The genes are TRBV18 and TRBJ1-2, with no clear D. There are 14 residues in the CDR3. The ends were cut back, 0 bases at V and 8 bases at J, with 13 bases in the middle. Germline V lookup: CDR1 KGHSH, CDR2 LQKENI. In DNA, the CDR3 is TGTGCCAGCTCACCACCAAGGTTCACTGGGGGCTACACCTTC. Protein sequence: CASSPPRFTGGYTF.

This clonotype was observed many times. This sequence joins TRBV10-3 and TRBJ2-7, with 11 positions matching TRBD2. The CDR3 is made up of 14 amino acids. The trim removed 6 bases at V and 2 bases at J, leaving 3 bases unmatched. Per germline, CDR1 ENHRY and CDR2 SYGVKD. The DNA of the CDR3 is TGTGCCATCAGGGCTAGCGGGGGGACCTACGAGCAGTACTTC. Translating it yields CAIRASGGTYEQYF.

This clonotype was seen many times. V and J are TRBV2 and TRBJ1-5, with D unclear. V dropped 6 bases and J dropped 2 bases, with 11 bases sitting between them. Germline V lookup: CDR1 SNHLY, CDR2 FYNNEI. This CDR3 is built from 14 residues. This CDR3 is CASSDQMGNQPQHF. The CDR3 DNA reads as TGTGCCAGCAGCGACCAGATGGGCAATCAGCCCCAGCATTTT.

Ten or more counts support this clonotype. The chain couples TRBV6-1 to TRBJ2-7; D is ambiguous. Germline values: CDR1 MNHNS, CDR2 SASEGT. This CDR3 is built from 13 residues. Trimming removed 10 bases at V and 6 bases at J, with 19 bases between. CDR3 nucleotides: TGTGCCACCCCTGGGAACATACTCACCGAGCAGTACTTC. Protein sequence: CATPGNILTEQYF.

This clonotype has a count of ten or more. CDR3 in DNA: TGTGCCAGCAGCCCCCGGGACAGGGGGCTGGCAGATACGCAGTATTTT. Encoded protein: CASSPRDRGLADTQYF. The gene calls are TRBV7-2 and TRBJ2-3; 12 bases are shared with TRBD1. V lost 5 bases, J lost 4 bases, and 7 bases stayed unmatched. The CDR3 runs to 16 residues. CDR1 and CDR2 from the germline V gene are SGHTA and FQGNSA.

This clonotype was observed many times. The genes are TRBV18 and TRBJ1-6; D possibly corresponds to TRBD1 (6 bases). Germline V CDR1 and CDR2: KGHSH, LQKENI. With 3 bases removed from V and 6 bases from J, the gap between germline ends came to 18 bases. CDR3 length: 17 residues. CDR3 DNA: TGTGCCAGCTCACCCCTAGGCCTACAGGGATTTAATTCACCCCTCCACTTT. It translates to CASSPLGLQGFNSPLHF. The variable domain in full, completed from reference TRBV18 and TRBJ1-6, reads NAGVMQNPRHLVRRRGQEARLRCSPMKGHSHVYWYRQLPEEGLKFMVYLQKENIIDESGMPKERFSAEFPKEGPSILRIQQVVRGDSAAYFCASSPLGLQGFNSPLHFGNGTRLTVT.

V and J are TRBV4-3 and TRBJ1-5; no clear D gene. The CDR3 sequence is 17 residues long. The V end was cut by 0 bases, the J end by 1 base, with 13 bases between. Looked up from germline, CDR1 is LGHNA and CDR2 is YSLEER. CDR3 in DNA: TGCGCCAGCAGCCAAGATCTTTTAGGGTGGAGCAATCAGCCCCAGCATTTT. It codes for CASSQDLLGWSNQPQHF.

Points on this clonotype: At one boundary the junction diverges from the germline segment, which might be a read error. The chain carries TRBV7-7 and TRBJ2-1; the match to TRBD1 covers 7 bases. The germline V gene has CDR1 SSHAT and CDR2 FNYEAQ (reference sequence). This CDR3 spans 13 amino acids. For the CDR3, the DNA is TGTGCTAGCAGCTTAGCCGGGACAGATGAGCAGTTCTTC. Translated, it gives CASSLAGTDEQFF.

A few counts support this clonotype. This chain links TRBV6-2 or TRBV6-3 with TRBJ1-2; 8 bases map to TRBD1. There are 14 residues in the CDR3. The V and J ends lost 6 bases and 3 bases, in that order; junction bases with no gene match: 6. Germline V gives CDR1 MNHEY, CDR2 SVGEGT. CDR3 sequence: CASRSRDRYYGYTF. DNA for the CDR3: TGTGCCAGCAGGTCCCGGGACAGGTACTATGGCTACACCTTC.

The CDR3 is CASSVAFGPDTQYF. The CDR3 DNA sequence: TGTGCCAGCAGCGTAGCTTTTGGCCCAGATACGCAGTATTTT. This sequence joins TRBV9 and TRBJ2-3; unclear D gene. Germline V lookup: CDR1 SGDLS, CDR2 YYNGEE. Trimming shortened V by 0 bases and J by 4 bases, and 9 bases separated the two germline ends. CDR3 size: 14 residues.

The V call is TRBV5-1, the J call TRBJ2-7; D is unclear. The CDR3 contains 14 residues. Germline-derived CDR1 and CDR2 are SGHRS and YFSETQ. With 0 bases removed from V and 1 base from J, the gap between germline ends came to 8 bases. CDR3 region: CASSLALLSYEQYF. CDR3 DNA: TGCGCCAGCAGCTTGGCCCTGCTATCCTACGAGCAGTACTTC.

This clonotype was seen more than once but under ten times. V is TRBV7-9 and J is TRBJ2-6; possibly TRBD1 for D (5 bases). CDR1 is SEHNR, CDR2 FQNEAQ, per germline (reference sequence). The CDR3 is made up of 15 amino acids. Trimming pared 8 bases from V and 2 bases from J, leaving 13 bases between. CDR3 protein: CASDSSLTGANVLTF. CDR3 DNA sequence: TGTGCCAGCGACAGCTCCCTTACTGGGGCCAACGTCCTGACTTTC.

This clonotype was recorded at least ten times. This chain joins TRBV3-1 and TRBJ1-1; 9 bases align to TRBD1. Trimming took 1 base from V and 1 from J; bases not matched to a gene: 7. CDR1 LGHDT and CDR2 YNNKEL come from the germline V gene (reference sequence). The CDR3 totals 17 residues. As DNA, the CDR3 is TGTGCCAGCAGCCAAGGGGAGACACAGGGGGCGAACACTGAAGCTTTCTTT. Amino acid sequence: CASSQGETQGANTEAFF.

This clonotype was picked up many times. The genes are TRBV6-2 or TRBV6-3 and TRBJ2-4, with D hard to call. Germline CDR1 is MNHEY and CDR2 is SVGEGT. This CDR3 is 15 amino acids long. Trimming shortened V by 5 bases and J by 2 bases, and 13 bases separated the two germline ends. The CDR3 nucleotides read TGTGCCAGCAGTCCCACGACGCCATCCAAAAACATTCAGTACTTC. This encodes CASSPTTPSKNIQYF.

Many counts were recorded for this clonotype. The J gene is TRBJ1-6, the V gene TRBV7-9, with unresolved D. This CDR3 has 13 amino acids. Germline loops: CDR1 SEHNR, CDR2 FQNEAQ (reference sequence). Deletions cut 5 bases from V and 10 bases from J, with 12 bases between. CDR3 DNA: TGTGCCAGCAGCCCGGTTACTTCCTCACCCCTCCACTTT. Translation: CASSPVTSSPLHF.

The CDR3 loop reads CASSKDKSSYNSPLHF. As DNA, the CDR3 is TGTGCCAGCAGTAAGGACAAGAGCTCCTATAATTCACCCCTCCACTTT. The genes are TRBV27 and TRBJ1-6, with a weak D call TRBD1 (5 bases). The CDR3 is 16 residues long. Germline lookup yields CDR1 MNHEY and CDR2 SMNVEV (reference sequence). The V end lost 5 bases, the J end lost 0 bases, and 11 bases lay between the germline ends.

This clonotype appeared a few times. The J gene is TRBJ1-2, the V gene TRBV2; 7 bases line up with TRBD1. Germline assignment: CDR1 SNHLY and CDR2 FYNNEI. This CDR3 spans 15 amino acids. The V segment lost 4 bases and the J segment 3 bases; nucleotides outside the gene matches: 8. CDR3 region: CASSAGTATDYGYTF. CDR3 in DNA: TGTGCCAGCAGTGCCGGGACAGCCACAGACTATGGCTACACCTTC.

This clonotype has at least ten counts. The V gene is TRBV3-1, the J gene TRBJ2-7, with 7 bases matching TRBD1. The germline CDR1 and CDR2 sequences are LGHDT and YNNKEL (reference sequence). This CDR3 is built from 13 residues. V was pared by 4 bases and J by 5 bases, with 5 bases of the junction left unmatched. The CDR3: CASSPHDRDEQYF. CDR3 nucleotides: TGTGCCAGCAGCCCACATGACAGGGACGAGCAGTACTTC.

This clonotype came up many times. V and J are TRBV20-1 and TRBJ1-5; D possibly corresponds to TRBD1 (5 bases). Trimming pared 0 bases from V and 2 bases from J, leaving 11 bases between. CDR3 size: 15 residues. CDR1 and CDR2 from the germline V gene are DFQATT and SNEGSKA (reference sequence). The CDR3: CSARDSIRGNQPQHF. The DNA of the CDR3 is TGCAGTGCTAGAGACAGCATCAGGGGCAATCAGCCCCAGCATTTT.

This clonotype was detected only a few times. This chain connects TRBV6-2 or TRBV6-3 to TRBJ2-3; D remains unclear. Germline CDR1 reads MNHEY; CDR2 reads SVGEGT. This CDR3 spans 15 amino acids. Trimming took 8 bases from V and 2 from J, leaving 17 bases between them. In DNA, the CDR3 is TGTGCCAGCCGCCCCGAAGGAGATCTCACAGATACGCAGTATTTT. Translated, it gives CASRPEGDLTDTQYF.